This T cell receptor (beta chain) was sequenced during a study of radiotherapy plus CTLA-4 blockade in lung cancer. TCRdb keeps only in-frame clones here, not all; method: immunoSEQ multiplex PCR. The table shows approximately 76,000 clones, with 78% occurring only once. The sample here was peripheral blood, taken from a patient treated with radiotherapy plus ipilimumab. The receptor was isolated from a human donor with non-small cell lung cancer who had a partial response to radiotherapy plus ipilimumab. Some clones in this sample may be carry-over from other donors' samples.

CDR3 residues: CASSVQSGGYNEQFF. The CDR3 coding sequence is TGCGCCAGCAGCGTACAGAGCGGAGGATACAATGAGCAGTTCTTC. This chain uses TRBV5-1 with TRBJ2-1, with D possibly matching TRBD2 (5 bases). The V gene's germline CDR1 is SGHRS and CDR2 YFSETQ. Trimming removed 4 bases at V and 4 bases at J, with 15 bases between. The CDR3 length is 15 residues.